Detailed here is one TCR beta chain. Germline values: CDR1 SGHRS, CDR2 YFSETQ. V lost 4 bases and J lost 7; bases outside the gene matches: 2. This CDR3 spans 14 amino acids. This record belongs to a study of blood T cell repertoires in COVID-19. Study-wide context: T cells, B-cell-depleted T cells, or PBMCs supplied cDNA or gDNA.

Data came from immunoSEQ multiplex PCR; TCRdb stores just in-frame clones and leaves some out. Found here are under 150,000 clones, more than 85% of them singletons; the top ten hold 18%. The source of this sequence is a man aged 50 to 60 with active or convalescent COVID-19. The genes are TRBV5-1 and TRBJ2-1; TRBD2 matches at 13 bases. Source material: peripheral blood. This chain's CDR3 is CASSPGLAGNEQFF. CDR3 sequence (DNA): TGCGCCAGCAGCCCGGGACTAGCGGGGAATGAGCAGTTCTTC.